A single T cell receptor beta chain is shown here with its context. This sample is part of a study of cytotoxic CD8 clonotypes in ibrutinib-treated CLL. Repertoires were generated with immunoSEQ multiplex PCR, while TCRdb's copy carries only in-frame clones and drops some. The sample has around 92,000 clones, over 60% seen once. Investigators sourced 1.5 to 2.5 micrograms of genomic DNA from cryopreserved PBMCs for TCR beta libraries. The V gene's germline CDR1 is SGDLS and CDR2 YYNGEE. The length of the CDR3 is 15 residues. V lost 3 bases and J lost 5, with 14 bases in between. Here the sequenced sample was PBMCs, taken after 24 months of ibrutinib treatment. The TCR comes from a human donor with chronic lymphocytic leukemia. The chain links TRBV9 to TRBJ1-4; maybe TRBD1 (6 bases). This CDR3 reads CASSARDITNEKLFF. CDR3 bases: TGTGCCAGCAGCGCCCGGGACATAACAAATGAAAAACTGTTTTTT.